This T cell receptor beta chain was retrieved from a study of identical twins. A few counts support this clonotype. There are 10 residues in the CDR3. Trimming shortened V by 6 bases and J by 7 bases, and 7 bases separated the two germline ends. The germline gives CDR1 DFQATT, CDR2 SNEGSKA (reference sequence). From the 5' RACE reads, TCRdb called clonotypes with MiXCR, one entry per CDR3 protein. Of 400,000 to 550,000 distinct CDR3 sequences listed, about 20% are singletons. These data also featured in a second study, about T cells expressing NK-cell markers.

This rearrangement joins TRBV20-1 to TRBJ1-3; D unresolved. The TCR comes from a woman aged 18-30 years in good health. The material sequenced was CD4+ T cells sorted from blood. This CDR3 is CSAKDNTIYF. Written as DNA, the CDR3 is TGCAGTGCCAAAGACAACACCATATATTTT.